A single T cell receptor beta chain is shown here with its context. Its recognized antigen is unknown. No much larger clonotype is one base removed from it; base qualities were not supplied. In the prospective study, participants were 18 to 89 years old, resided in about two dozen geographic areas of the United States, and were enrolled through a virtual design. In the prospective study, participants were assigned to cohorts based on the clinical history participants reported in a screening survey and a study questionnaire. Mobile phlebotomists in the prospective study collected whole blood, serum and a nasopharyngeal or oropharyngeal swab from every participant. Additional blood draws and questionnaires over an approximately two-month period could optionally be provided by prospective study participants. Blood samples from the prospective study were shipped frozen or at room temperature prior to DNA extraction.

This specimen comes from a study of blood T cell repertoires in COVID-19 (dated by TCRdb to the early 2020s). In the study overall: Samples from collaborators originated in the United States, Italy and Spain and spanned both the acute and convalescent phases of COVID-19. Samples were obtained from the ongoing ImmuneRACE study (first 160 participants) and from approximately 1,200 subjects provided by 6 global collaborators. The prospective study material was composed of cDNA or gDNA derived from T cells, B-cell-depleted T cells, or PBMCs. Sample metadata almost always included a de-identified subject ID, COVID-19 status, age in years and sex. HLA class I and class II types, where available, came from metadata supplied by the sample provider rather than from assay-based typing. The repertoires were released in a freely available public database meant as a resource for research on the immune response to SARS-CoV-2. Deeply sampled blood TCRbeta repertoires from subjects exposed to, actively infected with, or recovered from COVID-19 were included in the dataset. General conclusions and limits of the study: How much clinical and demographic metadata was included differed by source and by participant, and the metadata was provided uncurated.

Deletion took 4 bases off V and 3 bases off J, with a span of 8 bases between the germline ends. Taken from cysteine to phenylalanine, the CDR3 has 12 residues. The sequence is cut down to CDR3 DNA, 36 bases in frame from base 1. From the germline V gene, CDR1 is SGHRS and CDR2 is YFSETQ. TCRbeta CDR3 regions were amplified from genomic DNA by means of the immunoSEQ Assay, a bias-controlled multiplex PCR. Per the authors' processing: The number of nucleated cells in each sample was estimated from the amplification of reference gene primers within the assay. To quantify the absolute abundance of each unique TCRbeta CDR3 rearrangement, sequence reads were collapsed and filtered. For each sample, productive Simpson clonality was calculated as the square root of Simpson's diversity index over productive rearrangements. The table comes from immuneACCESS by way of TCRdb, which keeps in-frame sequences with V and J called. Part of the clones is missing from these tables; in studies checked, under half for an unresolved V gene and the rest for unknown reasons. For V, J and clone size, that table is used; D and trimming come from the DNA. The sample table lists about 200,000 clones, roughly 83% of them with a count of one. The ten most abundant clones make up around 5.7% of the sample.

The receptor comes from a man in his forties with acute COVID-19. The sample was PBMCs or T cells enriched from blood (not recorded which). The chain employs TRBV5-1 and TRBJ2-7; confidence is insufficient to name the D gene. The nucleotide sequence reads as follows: TGCGCCAGCAGCCCCACCAGCTACGAGCAGTACTTC. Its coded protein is CASSPTSYEQYF.